This TCR beta chain originates from a study of blood T cell repertoires in COVID-19. Study details: Spain, Italy and the United States supplied samples that represented acute and convalescent COVID-19. T cells, B-cell-depleted T cells, or PBMCs provided the cDNA or gDNA that served as material.

This clone came up a few times. The CDR3 spans 15 residues. V was shortened by 5 bases and J by 5 bases, with 16 bases between the two germline ends. Germline-derived CDR1 and CDR2 are MNHNY and SVGAGI (reference sequence). In the original processing: Reference gene primers were amplified, and this amplification served to estimate nucleated cell counts. Using immunoSEQ multiplex PCR, the repertoire was profiled, and TCRdb retains in-frame clones only, with some absent. The V and J calls and clone size come from that table; D and trimming were worked out from the DNA. The repertoire holds fewer than 70,000 clones, with 80% to 90% as singletons.

The source material was peripheral blood. This clonotype was sampled from a woman aged 55 to 70 with acute or convalescent COVID-19. This rearrangement joins TRBV6-6 to TRBJ2-1; tentatively, D is TRBD2 (7 bases). The CDR3 sequence: CASSPEGGAHNEQFF. DNA of the CDR3: TGTGCCAGCAGTCCCGAAGGGGGGGCCCACAATGAGCAGTTCTTC.